One and the same sample provided the 8 T cell receptor beta chains below, sequenced in a study of CD8 T cells in Susac syndrome. With random hexamers, reverse transcription was performed on about 0.45 to 1 ug of RNA. One entry per CDR3 protein, called by TCRdb with MiXCR from the immunoSEQ multiplex PCR reads. The sample lists just over 300,000 distinct CDR3 sequences; roughly nine tenths were seen once. Input material: CD4+ T cells from PBMCs. All receptors come from a human donor with multiple sclerosis.

The chain is built from TRBV5-4 and TRBJ2-2; no clear D gene. The V end lost 4 bases, the J end lost 1 base, and 5 bases lay between the germline ends. The CDR3 contains 13 residues. The germline V gene has CDR1 SGHNT and CDR2 YYREEE (reference sequence). DNA of the CDR3: TGTGCCAGCAGCGATGGGAACACCGGGGAGCTGTTTTTT. Translated, it gives CASSDGNTGELFF.

The sample holds one count of this clonotype. J is TRBJ1-1 and V is TRBV24-1, with 8 bases fitting TRBD1. The CDR3 covers 15 residues. Germline V gives CDR1 KGHDR, CDR2 SFDVKD. V dropped 7 bases and J dropped 0; count of bases not matched to a gene: 6. The CDR3 protein is CATRPGGRVNTEAFF. The CDR3 DNA follows: TGTGCCACCAGGCCAGGGGGCCGGGTGAACACTGAAGCTTTCTTT.

The rearrangement uses TRBV23-1 and TRBJ2-1; TRBD2 matches at 9 bases. TRBV23-1 is noted as an ORF with a role that remains uncertain. The CDR3 is 18 amino acids. Trimming at V came to 5 bases and at J to 8 bases, leaving 19 bases not matched to a gene. Written as DNA, the CDR3 is TGCGCCAGCAGTTGCCAATGGTTAGCGGGAGTGACAATCCATGAGCAGTTCTTC. Its translation is CASSCQWLAGVTIHEQFF.

This sequence joins TRBV9 and TRBJ1-2; no firm D call. The V and J ends lost 3 bases and 8 bases respectively, with 14 bases between them. The CDR3 runs 13 residues. Germline CDR1 SGDLS, CDR2 YYNGEE. The CDR3 coding sequence is TGTGCCAGCAGCGCCAACACAAAGGGAGGCTACACCTTC. Protein sequence: CASSANTKGGYTF.

This clonotype has just one count. The rearrangement links TRBV5-1 to TRBJ1-1, with D possibly TRBD1 on 5 matching bases. The CDR3 loop spans 14 amino acids. V lost 4 bases to trimming and J lost 1 base, with 11 bases between them. The V gene's germline CDR1 is SGHRS and CDR2 YFSETQ. CDR3 amino acids: CASSRDGTNTEAFF. The CDR3 DNA is TGCGCCAGCAGCCGGGACGGAACGAACACTGAAGCTTTCTTT. Using reference TRBV5-1 and TRBJ1-1 for the parts outside the CDR3, the full variable domain is KAGVTQTPRYLIKTRGQQVTLSCSPISGHRSVSWYQQTPGQGLQFLFEYFSETQRNKGNFPGRFSGRQFSNSRSEMNVSTLELGDSALYLCASSRDGTNTEAFFGQGTRLTVV.

J is TRBJ2-3 and V is TRBV2; D uncertain. The CDR3 is made up of 15 amino acids. Germline-derived CDR1 and CDR2 are SNHLY and FYNNEI. The ends were cut back, 4 bases at V and 0 bases at J, with 11 bases in the middle. CDR3 sequence reads: CASSVDQVSTDTQYF. The CDR3 region has the DNA TGTGCCAGCAGTGTGGACCAAGTTAGCACAGATACGCAGTATTTT.

The V gene is TRBV29-1, the J gene TRBJ2-1; 8 bases are a match to TRBD2. From germline, CDR1 is SQVTM and CDR2 ANQGSEA. With V trimmed by 4 bases and J by 7 bases, 9 bases remained unmatched. CDR3 size: 14 residues. CDR3 amino acids: CSVVLAGGYNEQFF. CDR3 coding DNA: TGCAGCGTTGTTCTGGCGGGAGGTTATAATGAGCAGTTCTTC.

The CDR3 DNA sequence: TGTGCCAGCAGACCAACCCCTAGCGGGAGGCAAGAAGATACGCAGTATTTT. Translation: CASRPTPSGRQEDTQYF. This chain joins TRBV7-9 and TRBJ2-3; 11 bases match TRBD2. The ends lost 6 bases at V and 5 bases at J; junction bases unmatched: 13. This CDR3 spans 17 amino acids. Per germline, CDR1 SEHNR and CDR2 FQNEAQ (reference sequence).